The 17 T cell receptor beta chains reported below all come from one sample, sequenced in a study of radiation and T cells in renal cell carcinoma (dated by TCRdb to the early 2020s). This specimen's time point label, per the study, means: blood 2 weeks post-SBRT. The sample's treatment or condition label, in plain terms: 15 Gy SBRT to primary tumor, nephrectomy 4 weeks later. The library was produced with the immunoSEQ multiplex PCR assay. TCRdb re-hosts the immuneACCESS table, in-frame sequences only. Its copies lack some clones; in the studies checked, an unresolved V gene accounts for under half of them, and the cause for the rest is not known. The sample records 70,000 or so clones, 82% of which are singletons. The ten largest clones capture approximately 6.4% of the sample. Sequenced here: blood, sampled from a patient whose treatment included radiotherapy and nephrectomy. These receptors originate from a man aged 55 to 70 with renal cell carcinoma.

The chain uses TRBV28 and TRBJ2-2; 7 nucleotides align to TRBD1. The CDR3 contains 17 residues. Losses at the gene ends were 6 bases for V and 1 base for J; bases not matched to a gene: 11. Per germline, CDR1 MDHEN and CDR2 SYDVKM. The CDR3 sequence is CASRSSPGQMNTGELFF. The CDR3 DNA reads TGTGCCAGCAGAAGTAGTCCGGGACAGATGAACACCGGGGAGCTGTTTTTT.

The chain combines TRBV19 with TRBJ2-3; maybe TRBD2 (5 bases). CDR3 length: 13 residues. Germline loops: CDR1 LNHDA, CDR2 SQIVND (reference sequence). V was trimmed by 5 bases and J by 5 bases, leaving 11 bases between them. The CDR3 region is CASSSGVGDTQYF. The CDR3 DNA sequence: TGTGCCAGTAGTTCCGGGGTCGGAGATACGCAGTATTTT.

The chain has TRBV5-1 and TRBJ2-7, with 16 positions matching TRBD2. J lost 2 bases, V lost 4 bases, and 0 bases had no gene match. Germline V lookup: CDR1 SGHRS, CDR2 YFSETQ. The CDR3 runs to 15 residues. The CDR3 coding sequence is TGCGCCAGCAGCGGGACTAGCGGGAGGGCCTACGAGCAGTACTTC. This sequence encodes CASSGTSGRAYEQYF.

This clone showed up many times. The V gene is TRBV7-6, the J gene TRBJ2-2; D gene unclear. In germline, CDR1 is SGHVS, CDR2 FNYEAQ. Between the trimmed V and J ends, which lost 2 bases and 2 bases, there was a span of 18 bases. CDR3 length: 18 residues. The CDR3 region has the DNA TGTGCCAGCAGCTTATTCACAGAACCCAGAAAAAACACCGGGGAGCTGTTTTTT. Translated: CASSLFTEPRKNTGELFF.

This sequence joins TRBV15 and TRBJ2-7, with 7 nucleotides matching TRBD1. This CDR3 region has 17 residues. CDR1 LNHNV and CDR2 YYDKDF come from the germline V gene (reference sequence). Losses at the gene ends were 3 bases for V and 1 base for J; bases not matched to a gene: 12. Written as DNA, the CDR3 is TGTGCCACCAGCAGGGATTTACCGGGACAGAGATCCTACGAGCAGTACTTC. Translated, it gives CATSRDLPGQRSYEQYF. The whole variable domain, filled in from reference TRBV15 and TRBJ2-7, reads DAMVIQNPRYQVTQFGKPVTLSCSQTLNHNVMYWYQQKSSQAPKLLFHYYDKDFNNEADTPDNFQSRRPNTSFCFLDIRSPGLGDTAMYLCATSRDLPGQRSYEQYFGPGTRLTVT.

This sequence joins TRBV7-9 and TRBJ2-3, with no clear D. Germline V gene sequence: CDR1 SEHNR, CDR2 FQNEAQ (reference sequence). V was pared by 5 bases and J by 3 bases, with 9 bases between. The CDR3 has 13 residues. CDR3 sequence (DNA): TGTGCCAGCAGCCCGAAGGGAACAGATACGCAGTATTTT. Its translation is CASSPKGTDTQYF.

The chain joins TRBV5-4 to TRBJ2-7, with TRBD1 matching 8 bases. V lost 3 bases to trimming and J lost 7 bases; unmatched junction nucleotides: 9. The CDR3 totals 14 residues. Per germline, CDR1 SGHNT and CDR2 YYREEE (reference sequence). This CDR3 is CASSSPTGVEEQYF. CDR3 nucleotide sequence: TGTGCCAGCAGCTCACCGACAGGGGTAGAGGAGCAGTACTTC.

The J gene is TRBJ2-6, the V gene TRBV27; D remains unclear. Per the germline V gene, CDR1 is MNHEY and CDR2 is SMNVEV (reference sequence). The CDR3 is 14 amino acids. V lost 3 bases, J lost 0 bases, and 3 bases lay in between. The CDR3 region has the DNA TGTGCCAGCAGTTTTTACTCTGGGGCCAACGTCCTGACTTTC. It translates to CASSFYSGANVLTF.

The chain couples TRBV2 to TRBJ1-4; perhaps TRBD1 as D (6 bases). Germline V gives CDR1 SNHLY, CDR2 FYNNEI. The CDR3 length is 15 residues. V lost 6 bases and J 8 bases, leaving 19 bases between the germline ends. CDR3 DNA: TGTGCCAGCAGGCGGGTCGGGGGGGCTGTGGAAAAACTGTTTTTT. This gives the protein CASRRVGGAVEKLFF.

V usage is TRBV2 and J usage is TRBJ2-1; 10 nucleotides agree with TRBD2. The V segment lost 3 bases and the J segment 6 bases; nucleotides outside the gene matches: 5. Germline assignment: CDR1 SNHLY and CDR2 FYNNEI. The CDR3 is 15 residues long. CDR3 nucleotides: TGTGCCAGCAGTGATGGTACTAGCGGGATCAATGAGCAGTTCTTC. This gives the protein CASSDGTSGINEQFF.

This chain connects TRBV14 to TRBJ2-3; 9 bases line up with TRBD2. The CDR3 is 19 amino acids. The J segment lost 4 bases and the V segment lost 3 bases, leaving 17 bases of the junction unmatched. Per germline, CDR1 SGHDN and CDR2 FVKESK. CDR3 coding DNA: TGTGCCAGCAGCCAGCCCCTGAGGGGGCTAGCGGGACGCTCAGATACGCAGTATTTT. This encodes CASSQPLRGLAGRSDTQYF.

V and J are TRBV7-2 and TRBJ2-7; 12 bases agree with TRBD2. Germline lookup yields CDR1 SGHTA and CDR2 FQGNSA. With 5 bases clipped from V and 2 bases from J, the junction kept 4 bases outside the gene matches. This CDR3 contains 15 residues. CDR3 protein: CASSLRTSGTYEQYF. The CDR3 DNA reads TGTGCCAGCAGCCTAAGGACTAGCGGGACCTACGAGCAGTACTTC.

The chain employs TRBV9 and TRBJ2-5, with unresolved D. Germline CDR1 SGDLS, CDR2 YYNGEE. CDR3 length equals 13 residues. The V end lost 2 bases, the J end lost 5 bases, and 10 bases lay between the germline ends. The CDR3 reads CASSVDLIETQYF. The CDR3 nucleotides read TGTGCCAGCAGCGTGGATTTGATCGAGACCCAGTACTTC.

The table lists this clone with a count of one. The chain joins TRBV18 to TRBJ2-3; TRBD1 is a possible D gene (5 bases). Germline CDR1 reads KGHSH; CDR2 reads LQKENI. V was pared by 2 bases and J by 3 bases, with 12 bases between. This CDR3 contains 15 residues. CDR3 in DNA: TGTGCCAGCTCACCATCGGTGTCAGGGACAGATACGCAGTATTTT. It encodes CASSPSVSGTDTQYF.

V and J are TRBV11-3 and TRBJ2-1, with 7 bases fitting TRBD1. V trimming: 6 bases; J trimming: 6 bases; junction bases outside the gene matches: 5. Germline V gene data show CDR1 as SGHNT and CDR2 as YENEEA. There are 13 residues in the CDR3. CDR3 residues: CASSPGTANEQFF. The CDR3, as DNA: TGTGCCAGCAGTCCCGGGACAGCCAATGAGCAGTTCTTC.

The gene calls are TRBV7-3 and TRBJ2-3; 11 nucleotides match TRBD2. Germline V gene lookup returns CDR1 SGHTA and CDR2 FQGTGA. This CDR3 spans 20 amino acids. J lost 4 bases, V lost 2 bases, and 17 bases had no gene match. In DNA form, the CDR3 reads TGTGCCAGCAGCTTAGGATGGCTAGCGGGAGGTGGAAGCGGCGCAGATACGCAGTATTTT. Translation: CASSLGWLAGGGSGADTQYF.

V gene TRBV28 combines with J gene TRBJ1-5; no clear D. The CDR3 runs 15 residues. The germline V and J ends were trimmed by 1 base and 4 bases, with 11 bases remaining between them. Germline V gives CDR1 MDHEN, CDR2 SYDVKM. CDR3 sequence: CASSLLGRPNQPQHF. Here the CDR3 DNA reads TGTGCCAGCAGTTTATTGGGCAGGCCGAATCAGCCCCAGCATTTT.